These 2 T cell receptor beta chains originate from one sample sequenced in a study of OX40 agonist ivuxolimab in advanced cancers. This table comes from immunoSEQ multiplex PCR, and its TCRdb copy is limited to in-frame clones, with some not included. This sample has approximately 94,000 clones, with about nine tenths found just once. The sequences come from CD4+ or CD8+ T cells sorted from blood, collected in a trial of the OX40 agonist ivuxolimab. These receptors all stem from an adult with an advanced solid tumor such as melanoma, head and neck, liver or kidney cancer.

The rearrangement joins TRBV19 to TRBJ2-1; D might be TRBD2 (5 bases). This CDR3 region has 14 residues. V shed 7 bases and J shed 0 bases, with 10 bases lying between them. CDR1 LNHDA and CDR2 SQIVND come from the germline V gene (reference sequence). CDR3 DNA: TGTGCCAGTAATCAGCGGAGCTCCTACAATGAGCAGTTCTTC. It yields the protein CASNQRSSYNEQFF.

The V call is TRBV11-2, the J call TRBJ2-2; unclear D gene. V dropped 5 bases and J dropped 3 bases, with 10 bases sitting between them. Germline lookup yields CDR1 SGHAT and CDR2 FQNNGV. The CDR3 is made up of 14 amino acids. CDR3 sequence: CASSVSSDTGELFF. The CDR3 bases are TGTGCCAGCAGCGTCTCGAGCGACACCGGGGAGCTGTTTTTT.